What follows is one TCR beta chain and its context. There is no known antigen for this receptor. Base qualities are not recorded, but no much larger clone differs from it by a single base. The data stem from a study of OX40 agonist ivuxolimab in advanced cancers. Study-level background: Ivuxolimab was a fully human IgG2 agonistic monoclonal antibody targeting the costimulatory receptor OX40 (CD134). Partial responses were achieved by three dose-escalation patients, of whom one had hepatocellular carcinoma and two had cutaneous melanoma. Of the approximately 50 dose-escalation patients, hepatocellular carcinoma was present in roughly 19, melanoma in approximately 15, renal cell carcinoma in 9 and head and neck cancer in 9. The purpose of peripheral TCRbeta sequencing was to test whether ivuxolimab changed TCR sequence diversity and led to clonal T-cell expansion. In the dose-escalation cohort, 82.7% of patients were male, and the mean age was approximately 64 years, with a range of roughly 20 to 80. The paper covers the monotherapy dose-escalation part of the phase I ivuxolimab trial, which included N of about 51 patients. Prior anti-PD-1, anti-PD-L1 or anti-CTLA-4 therapy was permitted, and checkpoint inhibitors had been received by 40% to 50% of dose-escalation patients. Intravenous ivuxolimab was administered to patients every 2 weeks at six dose levels: 0.01, 0.1, 0.3, 1.5, 3 and 10 mg/kg.

From the germline V gene, CDR1 is LGHNA and CDR2 is YNFKEQ. V gives up 1 base and J gives up 8 bases, and the segment between their germline ends measures 16 bases. Reading from cysteine to phenylalanine, the CDR3 counts 15 amino acids. Only CDR3 DNA remains: 45 bases, in frame from the first base. Genomic DNA was isolated from the sorted cells so that the TCRbeta CDR3 region could be sequenced. The immunoSEQ Assay was used for sequencing of TCRbeta CDR3 regions. TCRdb mirrors the immuneACCESS table, restricted to in-frame sequences. Some clones are absent from its copies; in checked studies, under half trace to an unresolved V gene, and the reason for the others is unknown. The sample data list more than 40,000 clones, and roughly 90% of these were observed just once. The ten largest make up approximately 1% of the sample. Study-wide conclusions, independent of this receptor: At doses from 0.1 to 3.0 mg/kg, clonal expansion was seen in both CD4+ and CD8+ blood T cells between baseline and week 6. After ivuxolimab, CD8+ T cells had more expanded clones than CD4+ T cells on average. Low levels of normalized T-cell clonal expansion were also shown by some nonresponding patients. In the 0.1-3.0 mg/kg groups, partial responders were among the patients with the lowest normalized peripheral clonal expansion, particularly in CD8+ T cells. Which antigens the clonally expanded peripheral T cells were specific for was not determined.

Patients with a history of autoimmune disease or receiving systemic immunosuppression were excluded from the trial. In every dose cohort, peripheral blood was drawn for TCR sequencing at baseline, cycle 4 day 1, and cycle 7 day 1. Samples came from an open-label, multicenter, first-in-human phase I dose-escalation trial of ivuxolimab. Adults with locally advanced or metastatic melanoma, renal cell, hepatocellular, or head and neck squamous cell carcinoma were enrolled in the trial. Before TCR sequencing, CD4+ T cells and CD8+ T cells from peripheral blood were sorted into separate populations. The specimen was CD4+ or CD8+ T cells sorted from blood, collected in a trial of the OX40 agonist ivuxolimab. The sequence was obtained from an adult with an advanced solid tumor such as melanoma, head and neck, liver or kidney cancer. In this chain, TRBV4-2 is recombined with TRBJ2-3; no D gene can be assigned with confidence. The CDR3 loop reads CASSQGPESFGTQYF. The nucleotides are TGTGCCAGCAGCCAAGGCCCGGAGAGCTTTGGTACGCAGTATTTT.